The 14 T cell receptor beta chains below were found in one sample sequenced in a study of T cell responses to AZD1222 COVID-19 vaccine. Clones were read by immunoSEQ multiplex PCR, and TCRdb kept only the in-frame ones, dropping some. The sample holds approximately 150,000 clones, approximately 92% seen once. Sequenced here: peripheral blood, sampled 28 days after the second AZD1222 dose. These receptors were taken from an adult who received the AZD1222 COVID-19 vaccine.

V and J are TRBV5-1 and TRBJ1-2; D is undetermined. The CDR3 is 16 residues long. Per the germline V gene, CDR1 is SGHRS and CDR2 is YFSETQ. Trimming removed 5 bases at V and 4 bases at J, with 21 bases between. This CDR3 reads CASRAANSGHGYGYTF. CDR3 sequence (DNA): TGCGCCAGCAGGGCCGCGAACAGTGGGCACGGCTATGGCTACACCTTC.

V is TRBV13 and J is TRBJ2-7; the D gene could be TRBD1 or TRBD2 (5 bases each). The CDR3 has 15 residues. Per the germline V gene, CDR1 is PRHDT and CDR2 is FYEKMQ (reference sequence). V was cut by 7 bases and J by 3 bases, with 19 bases left in between. The CDR3 is CASTYRGTRGYEQYF. The CDR3 DNA sequence: TGTGCCAGCACCTACCGGGGAACTAGGGGCTACGAGCAGTACTTC.

This clone came up once. This sequence joins TRBV6-4 and TRBJ2-7; TRBD2 agrees at 11 bases. The length of the CDR3 is 14 residues. The V and J ends lost 3 bases and 6 bases, in that order; junction bases with no gene match: 4. Germline lookup yields CDR1 MRHNA and CDR2 SNTAGT. CDR3 loop: CASSEIAGGLEQYF. The CDR3 DNA sequence: TGTGCCAGCAGTGAGATAGCGGGAGGGCTCGAGCAGTACTTC.

The V and J genes are TRBV9 and TRBJ1-1, with 8 bases aligning to TRBD1. This CDR3 comprises 12 residues. With V trimmed by 3 bases and J by 11 bases, 6 bases remained unmatched. Germline V lookup: CDR1 SGDLS, CDR2 YYNGEE. This chain's CDR3 is CASSADRGRAFF. Written as DNA, the CDR3 is TGTGCCAGCAGCGCCGACAGGGGTAGGGCTTTCTTT.

V usage is TRBV11-2 and J usage is TRBJ2-2; D perhaps matches TRBD2 (6 bases). V was trimmed by 1 base and J by 9 bases, leaving 12 bases between them. The CDR3 is 14 amino acids. Per the germline V gene, CDR1 is SGHAT and CDR2 is FQNNGV. The DNA of the CDR3 is TGTGCCAGCAGCTTAGGCCTAGCGTTTAGGGAGCTGTTTTTT. Its translation: CASSLGLAFRELFF.

The table lists this clone with a count of one. V is TRBV6-2 or TRBV6-3 and J is TRBJ2-7; 7 nucleotides agree with TRBD1. Germline lookup yields CDR1 MNHEY and CDR2 SVGEGT. V lost 3 bases, J lost 1 base, and 3 bases stayed unmatched. This CDR3 is 14 amino acids long. CDR3 nucleotide sequence: TGTGCCAGCAGTTATACAGGGGTTTCCTACGAGCAGTACTTC. Translating gives CASSYTGVSYEQYF.

The J gene is TRBJ2-1, the V gene TRBV4-3, with 8 bases matching TRBD2. The CDR3 covers 15 residues. Per the germline V gene, CDR1 is LGHNA and CDR2 is YSLEER. The V segment lost 3 bases and the J segment 7 bases; nucleotides outside the gene matches: 8. As DNA, the CDR3 is TGCGCCAGCAGCCACGTTAGCGGGATAAGGAATGAGCAGTTCTTC. Protein: CASSHVSGIRNEQFF.

In DNA form, the CDR3 reads TGTGCCAGCAGCTTAGTGGCGGGAGGGCCCCCAGATACGCAGTATTTT. Translated, it gives CASSLVAGGPPDTQYF. The chain is built from TRBV7-8 and TRBJ2-3; 9 bases line up with TRBD2. The CDR3 length is 16 residues. In germline, CDR1 is SGHVS, CDR2 FQNEAQ. V was pared by 1 base and J by 4 bases, with 6 bases of the junction left unmatched. The entire variable domain, with the rest obtained from reference TRBV7-8 and TRBJ2-3, is as follows: GAGVSQSPRYKVAKRGQDVALRCDPISGHVSLFWYQQALGQGPEFLTYFQNEAQLDKSGLPSDRFFAERPEGSVSTLKIQRTQQEDSAVYLCASSLVAGGPPDTQYFGPGTRLTVL.

The V call is TRBV3-1 (or the pseudogene TRBV3-2), the J call TRBJ2-1; the D gene is possibly TRBD2 (5 bases). From germline, CDR1 is LGHDT and CDR2 YNNKEL (reference sequence). The CDR3 spans 14 residues. V lost 4 bases and J lost 2, with 9 bases in between. The chain's CDR3 is CASSRGLAYNEQFF. CDR3 DNA: TGTGCCAGCAGCCGCGGACTCGCCTACAATGAGCAGTTCTTC.

The chain couples TRBV4-1 to TRBJ1-2; no reliable D call. Trimming removed 1 base from V and 0 bases from J, with 9 bases in between. CDR1 is MGHRA and CDR2 is YSYEKL in the germline V gene. There are 15 residues in the CDR3. This CDR3 is CASSQVAAANYGYTF. CDR3 in DNA: TGCGCCAGCAGCCAAGTGGCGGCCGCTAACTATGGCTACACCTTC.

The chain links TRBV11-2 to TRBJ1-1, with a possible D match to TRBD1 (6 bases). This CDR3 comprises 14 residues. CDR1 and CDR2 (germline): SGHAT, FQNNGV. V was pared by 5 bases and J by 3 bases, with 13 bases between. The CDR3 protein is CASSPSDRYTEAFF. The CDR3 coding sequence is TGTGCCAGCAGCCCCTCCGACAGGTACACTGAAGCTTTCTTT.

This chain connects TRBV7-2 to TRBJ1-1; D is ambiguous. The V end was cut by 6 bases, the J end by 0 bases, with 8 bases between. Germline V gene lookup returns CDR1 SGHTA and CDR2 FQGNSA. The CDR3 is made up of 13 amino acids. The CDR3 is CASSYTMNTEAFF. The CDR3 region has the DNA TGTGCCAGCAGTTACACCATGAACACTGAAGCTTTCTTT.

The chain employs TRBV27 and TRBJ2-3; 11 bases line up with TRBD2. This CDR3 spans 16 amino acids. Per germline, CDR1 MNHEY and CDR2 SMNVEV (reference sequence). Trimming at V came to 6 bases and at J to 0 bases, leaving 5 bases not matched to a gene. For the CDR3, the DNA is TGTGCCAGCAGCCATAGCGGGAGGGGAAGCACAGATACGCAGTATTTT. This sequence encodes CASSHSGRGSTDTQYF.

The V and J genes are TRBV7-2 and TRBJ2-7; no firm D call. The germline V gene encodes CDR1 SGHTA and CDR2 FQGNSA. This CDR3 has 15 amino acids. Trimming stripped 1 base from V and 3 bases from J, with 13 bases between. The CDR3 nucleotides are TGTGCCAGCAGCTTAGAGGGCCAGCGAAACTACGAGCAGTACTTC. It encodes CASSLEGQRNYEQYF.